This T cell receptor beta chain was captured by sequencing in a study of blood T cell repertoires in COVID-19. In the study overall: COVID-19 samples, acute and convalescent, were from the United States, Italy and Spain. T cells, B-cell-depleted T cells, or PBMCs supplied cDNA or gDNA.

Germline V gives CDR1 SGDLS, CDR2 YYNGEE. V dropped 8 bases and J dropped 0 bases, with 20 bases sitting between them. The CDR3 spans 16 residues. Authors' data handling: Reference gene primer amplification yielded estimated nucleated cell counts. The assay was immunoSEQ multiplex PCR, and TCRdb's table has in-frame clones only and misses some. That table gives V, J and clone size, and the DNA gave D and trimming. The sample holds 200,000 to 250,000 clones, about nine tenths seen once. Sequencing used peripheral blood. This TCR was recovered from a man in his 60s who had recovered from COVID-19. The V gene is TRBV9, the J gene TRBJ1-2, with D possibly TRBD1 on 5 matching bases. CDR3 amino acids: CASRGGTEVTNYGYTF. CDR3 nucleotide sequence: TGTGCCAGTCGGGGCGGGACGGAGGTTACTAACTATGGCTACACCTTC.